The T cell receptor beta chain under discussion was sequenced for a study of blood T cell repertoires in COVID-19. Study information: There were acute and convalescent COVID-19 samples, and they came from the United States, Italy and Spain.

The table came from immunoSEQ multiplex PCR; TCRdb's copy has only in-frame clones and leaves some out. The repertoire has about 190,000 clones, about 88% of them found once; the top ten carry about 6.6%. This clone came up once. Sample: peripheral blood. This receptor was taken from a woman aged 40-49 years who had recovered from COVID-19.

CDR3 sequence (DNA): TGTGCCTTAACCGGGACAGGGCTTGAGCAGTACTTC. Amino acids: CALTGTGLEQYF. The chain employs TRBV30 and TRBJ2-7; 9 bases line up with TRBD1. Germline lookup yields CDR1 GTSNPN and CDR2 SVGIG (reference sequence). There are 12 residues in the CDR3. The V segment lost 7 bases and the J segment 7 bases; nucleotides outside the gene matches: 8.